The T cell receptor (beta chain) under discussion was sequenced for a study of blood T cells in healthy people across ages (dated by TCRdb to between 2015 and 2016). Background for the entire study: Template switching captured roughly one uniquely barcoded TCR beta cDNA molecule per two T cells in model experiments. Using deep sequencing normalized with unique cDNA molecular identifiers, the study measured how TCR beta repertoire diversity changes with age. Four age groups were formed from the donors: young (average about 17 years), middle-aged (more than 35), aged (approximately 60) and long-lived (more than 75). To avoid experimental bias, donors of different ages were randomly spread across the sequencing lanes. For two donors (one aged 18 to 30 and one aged 80 or older), the study analyzed two additional independent replicas of 1 million unique cDNA reads from the same blood draw. General study outcomes and caveats: Because the CMV infection status of the donors was unknown, age-related changes in expanded clonotypes may potentially have been confounded. Since profiling was done on bulk unsorted PBMCs, naive and antigen-experienced compartments could not be conclusively compared. Compared with the aged group, the long-lived group had more naive CD4+ T cells, fewer expanded clones and increased TCR diversity, a pattern suggesting age selection. Estimates of total diversity based on one million sequenced T cells were regarded as lower bounds and as underestimates. There was a strong correlation between observed TCR beta diversity and the percentage of naive T cells measured by flow cytometry. Observed TCR beta diversity per million T cells fell roughly linearly with age, and a significant reduction was already apparent by age about 43.

This clonotype showed up just a few times. Its antigen remains unidentified. Nothing much larger sits one base from this clone, and base qualities are not available. Systemically healthy Caucasian individuals from Russia, roughly 40 in total and aged about 6 to 95 years, were included as donors. Approximately 9.7 milliliters of peripheral blood were drawn from each donor into EDTA-treated Vacutainer tubes. Ficoll-Paque density-gradient centrifugation was used to isolate PBMCs, with at least 7 million obtained per sample. Trizol reagent was used to extract total RNA from the PBMCs, yielding at least 6 micrograms per sample. For every donor, an aliquot of PBMCs went through flow cytometry to measure the percentages of naive CD45RAhigh/CD27high T cells. The library came from 5' RACE. Instrument used: Illumina HiSeq 2500. A second PCR of about 6 to 11 cycles was run with a J-beta primer mix and a sample-barcoded 5' primer. A template-switch 5' adaptor carrying 12 random nucleotides introduced a unique molecular identifier onto each TCR beta cDNA molecule. Each sample yielded at least 2.5 million CDR3-containing paired-end reads. All of the RNA was converted into first-strand cDNA using the Mint cDNA synthesis kit, with a TRBC-specific oligonucleotide serving as the primer. Following uracil-DNA glycosylase treatment, a first 18-cycle PCR with universal primers M1SS and BC2_uni_R was performed on all cDNA. The authors' analysis ran thus. Normalization of each sample was performed by random selection of 1 million high-quality reads, each carrying a distinct molecular identifier. Reads with shared molecular identifiers were discarded instead of being binned into consensus sequences. MiTCR, run with a Q25 quality threshold and the strictest error-elimination algorithm, handled CDR3 identification, clonotype clustering and error correction. A nonparametric unseen species model using Euler transformation provided a lower-bound estimate of total TCR beta diversity. In TCRdb, the public reads were trimmed at Q25 with fastp and aligned with MiXCR, with productive beta chains retained. Records with the same CDR3 protein are collapsed into one entry carrying the most frequent genes and DNA. TCRdb, not the authors, supplied the V and J calls. For this sample the table gives roughly 1.5 million distinct CDR3 sequences, of which 42% were detected only once. The ten largest make up about 4.1% of the sample.

The receptor's source is a young woman in good health. The sample consisted of blood.

The bases read TGTGCCAGCAGCCAAGATTCTAGCGGGGGACCAGATACGCAGTATTTT. This encodes CASSQDSSGGPDTQYF. The rearranged chain carries TRBV4-2 and TRBJ2-3; 10 bases in the junction line up with TRBD2. Germline trimming: 0 bases from V, 4 bases from J; junction bases outside gene matches: 4. Reading the germline V gene gives CDR1 LGHNA and CDR2 YNFKEQ. The CDR3 holds 16 amino acids from the cysteine to the phenylalanine. The DNA shown is the 48-base CDR3, in frame from base 1.